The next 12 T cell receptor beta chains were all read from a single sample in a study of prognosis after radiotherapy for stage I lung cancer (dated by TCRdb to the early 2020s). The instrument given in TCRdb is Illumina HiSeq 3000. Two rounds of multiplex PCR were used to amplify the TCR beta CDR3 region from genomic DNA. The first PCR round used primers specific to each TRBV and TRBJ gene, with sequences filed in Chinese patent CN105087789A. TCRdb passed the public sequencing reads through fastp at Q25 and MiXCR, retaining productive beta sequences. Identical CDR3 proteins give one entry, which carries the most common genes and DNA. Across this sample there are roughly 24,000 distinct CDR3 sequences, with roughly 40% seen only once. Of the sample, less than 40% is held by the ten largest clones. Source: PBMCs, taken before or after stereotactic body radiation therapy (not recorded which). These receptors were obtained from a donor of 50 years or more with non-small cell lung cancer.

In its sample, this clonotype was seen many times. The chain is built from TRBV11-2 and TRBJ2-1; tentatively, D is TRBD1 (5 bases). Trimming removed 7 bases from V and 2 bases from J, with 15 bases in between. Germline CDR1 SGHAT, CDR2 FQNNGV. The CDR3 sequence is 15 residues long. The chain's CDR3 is CASMLQGEPYNEQFF. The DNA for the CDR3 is TGTGCCAGCATGCTACAAGGGGAACCCTACAATGAGCAGTTCTTC.

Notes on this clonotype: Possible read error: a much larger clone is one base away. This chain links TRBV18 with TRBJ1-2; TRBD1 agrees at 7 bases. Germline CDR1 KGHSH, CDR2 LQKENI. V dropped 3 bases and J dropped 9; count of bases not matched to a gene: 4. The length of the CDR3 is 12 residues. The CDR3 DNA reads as TGTGCCAGCTCACCTGACAGGGACTGCTACACCTTC. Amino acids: CASSPDRDCYTF.

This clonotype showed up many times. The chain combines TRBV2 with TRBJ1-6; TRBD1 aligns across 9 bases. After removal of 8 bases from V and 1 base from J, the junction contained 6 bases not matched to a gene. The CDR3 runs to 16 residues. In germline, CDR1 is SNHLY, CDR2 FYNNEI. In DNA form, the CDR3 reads TGTGCCAGCGGGGAGGACAGGGGTTCCTATAATTCACCCCTCCACTTT. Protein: CASGEDRGSYNSPLHF.

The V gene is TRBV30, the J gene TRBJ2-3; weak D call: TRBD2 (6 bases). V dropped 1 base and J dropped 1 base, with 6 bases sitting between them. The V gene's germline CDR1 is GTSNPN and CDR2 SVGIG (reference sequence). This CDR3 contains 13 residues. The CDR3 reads CAWSGGGTDTQYF. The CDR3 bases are TGTGCCTGGAGTGGGGGGGGCACAGATACGCAGTATTTT. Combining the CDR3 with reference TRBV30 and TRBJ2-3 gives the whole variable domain SQTIHQWPATLVQPVGSPLSLECTVEGTSNPNLYWYRQAAGRGLQLLFYSVGIGQISSEVPQNLSASRPQDRQFILSSKKLLLSDSGFYLCAWSGGGTDTQYFGPGTRLTVL.

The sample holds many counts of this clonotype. CDR3 region: CASSYSTNRGNQPQHF. In DNA, the CDR3 is TGTGCCAGCAGTTATTCGACCAATCGGGGCAATCAGCCCCAGCATTTT. The chain uses TRBV6-2 or TRBV6-3 and TRBJ1-5; D is ambiguous. Per germline, CDR1 MNHEY and CDR2 SVGEGT. Trimming took 3 bases from V and 2 from J, leaving 14 bases between them. The CDR3 has 16 residues.

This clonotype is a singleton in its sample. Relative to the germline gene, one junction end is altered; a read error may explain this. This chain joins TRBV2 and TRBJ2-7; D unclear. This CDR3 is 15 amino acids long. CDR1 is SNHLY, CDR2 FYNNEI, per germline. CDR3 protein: CAISESPGPTYDQYF. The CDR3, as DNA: TGTGCCATCAGTGAAAGCCCGGGTCCAACCTACGATCAGTACTTC.

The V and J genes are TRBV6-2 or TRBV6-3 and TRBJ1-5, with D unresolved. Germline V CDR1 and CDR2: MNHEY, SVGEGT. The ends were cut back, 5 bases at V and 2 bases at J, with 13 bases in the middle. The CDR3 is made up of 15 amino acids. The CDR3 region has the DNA TGTGCCAGCAGTACCCCTGACATCCGCAATCAGCCCCAGCATTTT. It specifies CASSTPDIRNQPQHF.

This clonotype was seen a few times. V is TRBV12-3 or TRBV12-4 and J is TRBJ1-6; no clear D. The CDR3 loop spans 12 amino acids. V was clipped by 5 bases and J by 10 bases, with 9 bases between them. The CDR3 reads CASSPQSSPLHF. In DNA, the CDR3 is TGTGCCAGCAGTCCACAGTCCTCACCCCTCCACTTT.

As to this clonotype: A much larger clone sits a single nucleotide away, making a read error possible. CDR3 nucleotide sequence: TGTGCCAGCAGAGACTTGAGGGGGGCCGCAGATACGCAGTATTTT. Translated: CASRDLRGAADTQYF. The rearrangement joins TRBV6-2 or TRBV6-3 to TRBJ2-3; the D call may be TRBD1 or TRBD2 (6 bases each). This CDR3 comprises 15 residues. V shed 6 bases and J shed 4 bases, with 17 bases lying between them. Germline assignment: CDR1 MNHEY and CDR2 SVGEGT.

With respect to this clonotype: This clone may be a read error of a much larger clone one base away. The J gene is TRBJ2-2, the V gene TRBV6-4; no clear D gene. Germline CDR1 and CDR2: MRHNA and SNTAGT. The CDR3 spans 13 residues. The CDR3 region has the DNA TGTGCCAGCAGTCCTGCGAACGCCGGGGAGCTGTTTTTT. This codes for CASSPANAGELFF.

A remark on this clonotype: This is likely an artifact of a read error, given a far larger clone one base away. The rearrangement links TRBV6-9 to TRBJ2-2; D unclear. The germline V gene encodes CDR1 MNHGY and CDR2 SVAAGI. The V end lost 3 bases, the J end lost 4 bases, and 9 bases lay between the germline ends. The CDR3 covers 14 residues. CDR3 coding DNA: TGTGCCAGCAGTTACGGCCAGTCCACCGGGGAGCTGTTTTTT. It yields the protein CASSYGQSTGELFF.

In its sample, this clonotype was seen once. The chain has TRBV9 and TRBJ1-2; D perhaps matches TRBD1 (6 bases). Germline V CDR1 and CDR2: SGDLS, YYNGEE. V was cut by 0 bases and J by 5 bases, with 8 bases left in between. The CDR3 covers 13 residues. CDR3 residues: CASSVGQGYGYTF. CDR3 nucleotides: TGTGCCAGCAGCGTAGGTCAGGGGTATGGCTACACCTTC.